This TCR beta chain is drawn from a study of cytomegalovirus exposure and HLA in healthy donors. As for the study in general: A prior study identified approximately 120 million unique TCR beta sequences from about 180 million T cells.

It was with 60 Vbeta and 13 Jbeta primers that the PCR ran. TCRdb's copy holds only in-frame clones and misses some; the assay was immunoSEQ multiplex PCR. The sample carries 95,000 to 100,000 clones, 60% to 75% recorded once. The CDR3 is 16 residues long. Between the trimmed V and J ends, which lost 7 bases and 0 bases, there was a span of 16 bases. CDR1 and CDR2 from the germline V gene are SGHTA and FQGTGA. The TCR sequence derives from a middle-aged man in good health and CMV-seronegative. The chain couples TRBV7-3 to TRBJ2-1; a weak D match, TRBD2 (6 bases). Sequences were obtained from PBMCs. Here the CDR3 reads CASTPGGGSSYNEQFF. CDR3 nucleotide sequence: TGTGCCAGCACCCCTGGTGGGGGGAGCTCCTACAATGAGCAGTTCTTC.